The TCR beta chain described here comes from a study of T cell responses to AZD1222 COVID-19 vaccine. Measured with immunoSEQ multiplex PCR; TCRdb has only the in-frame clones, and not every one. Found here are around 120,000 clones, 92% of them singletons; the top ten hold roughly 1.4%. Findings and caveats of the study: Two AZD1222 administrations were followed by greater Spike-specific TCR breadth and depth. The donor cohort was predominantly white British with a female majority, and clonal diversity may have been underestimated.

Of note for this clone: Its target is not known.

The specimen comprised peripheral blood, sampled 28 days after the second AZD1222 dose. This clonotype was sampled from an adult who received the AZD1222 COVID-19 vaccine.

Here the CDR3 reads CASSLAPGNTIYF. The CDR3 DNA is TGTGCCAGCAGCTTGGCTCCTGGAAACACCATATATTTT. V and J are TRBV5-6 and TRBJ1-3; D gene ambiguous. V dropped 0 bases and J dropped 2 bases, with 3 bases sitting between them. There are 13 residues in the CDR3. Germline CDR1 and CDR2: SGHDT and YYEEEE.